The table lists the clone carrying this T cell receptor beta chain with a few counts. Antigen: not known. The data were taken from a study of beta chain features in type 1 diabetes. Study results and limitations: cDNA-based reads could over-represent cells with high TCR expression. Shortening of TCRB CDR3s, moderate but significant, appeared in all four CD4+ subsets of Type 1 diabetes patients.

The CDR3 has 14 amino acids. V shed 6 bases and J 3 bases; nucleotides not matched to a gene: 6. Germline CDR1 reads ENHRY; CDR2 reads SYGVKD. Naive, central memory, regulatory and stem cell-like memory cells within the CD4+ compartment were sorted using CD45RO/CCR7/CD25/CD127/CD95/CD27. As every portion of the isolated RNA was reverse transcribed, the sequencing read expressed TCRB transcripts. Generated by immunoSEQ multiplex PCR, the TCRdb table keeps only in-frame clones and is missing some. The data hold roughly 100,000 clones, with under 30% observed a single time. Sequenced material: central memory CD4+ T cells from blood. V usage is TRBV10-3 and J usage is TRBJ2-7, with TRBD2 matching over 9 bases. The TCR was taken from a woman aged 18-29 years with type 1 diabetes. The chain's CDR3 is CAIRDNSGSYEQYV. CDR3 nucleotide sequence: TGTGCCATCAGGGATAATAGCGGGAGCTACGAGCAGTACGTC.